This entry is about one TCR beta chain. This sample stems from a study of cytomegalovirus exposure and HLA in healthy donors. Study details: Membership in the Caucasian-associated ancestry cluster was found for about 80% of 398 genotyped donors.

The PCR ran on 60 Vbeta and 13 Jbeta primers. Assay: immunoSEQ multiplex PCR; the TCRdb copy retains only in-frame clones and omits some. The sample includes some 100,000 clones, 69% of them seen just once. Donors in the study were healthy people who gave bone marrow. The CDR3 loop spans 12 amino acids. With V trimmed by 6 bases and J by 7 bases, 3 bases remained unmatched. Germline CDR1 LNHDA, CDR2 SQIVND (reference sequence). The receptor was isolated from a woman aged 70-85 years in good health and CMV-seropositive. This chain joins TRBV19 and TRBJ1-5, with 7 bases lining up with TRBD1. Sample: PBMCs. CDR3 coding DNA: TGTGCCAGTAGCGACAGGGTCCAGCCCCAGCATTTT. This gives the protein CASSDRVQPQHF.